Below are 14 T cell receptor beta chains sequenced from a single sample in a study of T cell responses to AZD1222 COVID-19 vaccine. Measured with immunoSEQ multiplex PCR; TCRdb has only the in-frame clones, and not every one. The sample lists about 190,000 clones; 85% to 95% were seen once. The input for sequencing was peripheral blood, taken on day 0 of AZD1222 vaccination. These TCRs come from an adult in good health.

This clone was counted a few times. This chain uses TRBV7-2 with TRBJ1-2; no clear D gene. V was shortened by 5 bases and J by 5 bases, with 12 bases between the two germline ends. Germline CDR1 SGHTA, CDR2 FQGNSA. The CDR3 is 13 residues long. The CDR3 nucleotides read TGTGCCAGCAGCCCCGACATGAAATATGGCTACACCTTC. It translates to CASSPDMKYGYTF.

This clone was observed a single time. V usage is TRBV19 and J usage is TRBJ2-2; D remains unclear. The germline V and J ends were trimmed by 9 bases and 0 bases, with 11 bases remaining between them. CDR1 and CDR2 (germline): LNHDA, SQIVND (reference sequence). This CDR3 has 14 amino acids. The CDR3 nucleotides are TGTGCCAGCCCAGTCCCTACGAACACCGGGGAGCTGTTTTTT. Protein product: CASPVPTNTGELFF.

This CDR3 reads CASSPDSYEQYF. The DNA for the CDR3 is TGTGCCAGCTCACCCGACAGTTACGAGCAGTACTTC. The V gene is TRBV18, the J gene TRBJ2-7, with D possibly being TRBD1 (5 bases). Germline CDR1 KGHSH, CDR2 LQKENI. Trimming cost V 3 bases and J 4 bases, with 7 bases left between them. The CDR3 has 12 residues.

This clone appeared once. The chain links TRBV28 to TRBJ1-1; D remains unclear. Per the germline V gene, CDR1 is MDHEN and CDR2 is SYDVKM. V was pared by 2 bases and J by 4 bases, with 8 bases between. This CDR3 is built from 13 residues. Here the CDR3 DNA reads TGTGCCAGCAGTTTAAGGATGACCACTGAAGCTTTCTTT. It translates to CASSLRMTTEAFF.

The rearrangement uses TRBV27 and TRBJ2-6; D is undetermined. Germline CDR1 MNHEY, CDR2 SMNVEV (reference sequence). V lost 6 bases and J lost 0, with 9 bases in between. CDR3 size: 15 residues. The CDR3: CASRQTVSGANVLTF. CDR3 nucleotides: TGTGCCAGCAGACAAACGGTCTCTGGGGCCAACGTCCTGACTTTC. Full variable domain (remainder filled in from reference TRBV27 and TRBJ2-6): EAQVTQNPRYLITVTGKKLTVTCSQNMNHEYMSWYRQDPGLGLRQIYYSMNVEVTDKGDVPEGYKVSRKEKRNFPLILESPSPNQTSLYFCASRQTVSGANVLTFGAGSRLTVL.

The chain employs TRBV18 and TRBJ1-5; D call uncertain. This CDR3 is 14 amino acids long. V dropped 3 bases and J dropped 6 bases, with 12 bases sitting between them. Germline values: CDR1 KGHSH, CDR2 LQKENI. The CDR3 sequence is CASSPVEGSQPQHF. In nucleotides, the CDR3 is TGTGCCAGCTCACCGGTGGAGGGAAGTCAGCCCCAGCATTTT.

CDR3 protein: CASSPSSLINEQFF. The CDR3 DNA reads TGTGCCAGCAGCCCGAGTTCCCTTATCAATGAGCAGTTCTTC. J is TRBJ2-1 and V is TRBV9; D is unresolved. The germline CDR1 and CDR2 sequences are SGDLS and YYNGEE. The CDR3 contains 14 residues. The germline V and J ends were trimmed by 4 bases and 6 bases, with 14 bases remaining between them.

As to this clone: Other DNA sequences of this sample code for an identical CDR3. This chain uses TRBV5-1 with TRBJ2-7; D remains unclear. Germline V gene sequence: CDR1 SGHRS, CDR2 YFSETQ. The CDR3 sequence is 13 residues long. V lost 4 bases, J lost 2 bases, and 10 bases lay in between. The CDR3 nucleotides are TGCGCCAGCAGCCCTGGCGGACCCTACGAGCAGTACTTC. This gives the protein CASSPGGPYEQYF.

The count of this clone is one. The V gene is TRBV20-1, the J gene TRBJ1-2; D gene unclear. Germline V gene lookup returns CDR1 DFQATT and CDR2 SNEGSKA (reference sequence). Trimming stripped 3 bases from V and 4 bases from J, with 6 bases between. CDR3 length: 11 residues. The CDR3 spells CSARGAYGYTF. For the CDR3, the DNA is TGCAGTGCTAGGGGAGCCTATGGCTACACCTTC.

The chain recombines TRBV4-2 with TRBJ2-1; D unclear. This CDR3 has 16 amino acids. Germline values: CDR1 LGHNA, CDR2 YNFKEQ. The V gene lost 0 bases and the J gene lost 1 base, with 10 bases spanning the gap. CDR3 amino acids: CASSQDQGSSYNEQFF. The CDR3 bases are TGTGCCAGCAGCCAAGATCAAGGTAGTTCCTACAATGAGCAGTTCTTC.

This chain uses TRBV3-1 (or the pseudogene TRBV3-2) with TRBJ1-1, with unresolved D. V lost 5 bases to trimming and J lost 7 bases, with 23 bases between them. CDR1 is LGHDT and CDR2 is YNNKEL in the germline V gene (reference sequence). The length of the CDR3 is 16 residues. CDR3 region: CASSGRKSGSKNEAFF. CDR3 nucleotide sequence: TGTGCCAGCAGCGGAAGAAAAAGTGGGAGTAAGAATGAAGCTTTCTTT.

V gene TRBV10-3 combines with J gene TRBJ2-5; D may be TRBD1 (6 bases). Trimming left V 8 bases short and J 5 bases short, with 21 bases between. CDR1 and CDR2 from the germline V gene are ENHRY and SYGVKD. The CDR3 sequence is 15 residues long. For the CDR3, the DNA is TGTGCCATCGGTAGCCTACAGGGTTTCGCGGAGACCCAGTACTTC. Translated: CAIGSLQGFAETQYF.

The chain is built from TRBV5-6 and TRBJ1-2; 7 bases are shared with TRBD1. The CDR3 extends over 15 amino acids. Germline V gives CDR1 SGHDT, CDR2 YYEEEE. The trim removed 1 base at V and 2 bases at J, leaving 5 bases unmatched. The CDR3 DNA is TGTGCCAGCAGCTTGTTGACAGGGAGGAACTATGGCTACACCTTC. This encodes CASSLLTGRNYGYTF.

The chain recombines TRBV7-3 with TRBJ1-1, with a tentative D call TRBD1 (6 bases). The CDR3 has 14 residues. Germline V lookup: CDR1 SGHTA, CDR2 FQGTGA. With 5 bases removed from V and 5 bases from J, the gap between germline ends came to 15 bases. The CDR3 loop is CASSPGDTGTEAFF. Here the CDR3 DNA reads TGTGCCAGCAGCCCCGGGGACACAGGGACTGAAGCTTTCTTT.